The 29 T cell receptor beta chains in this list originate from one sample, sequenced in a study of Graves' ophthalmopathy and Graves' hyperthyroidism (dated by TCRdb to 2017 to 2018). This sample was sequenced with an Illumina HiSeq 2000. For repertoire sequencing, TCR beta CDR3 regions were amplified from RNA transcripts. A first-round RT-PCR used HTBI primers with the Qiagen OneStep RT-PCR kit, followed by a second-round multiplex PCR, size selection and purification. Using fastp trimming at Q25 and MiXCR clonotype assembly, TCRdb reanalyzed the public sequencing data and kept in-frame beta chains. Rows merge per CDR3 protein into single entries with the most common DNA and genes. The sample has over 650,000 distinct CDR3 sequences on record, roughly 41% of them singletons. Clones ranked in the top ten supply 3% to 4% of the sample. The source material was peripheral blood. Receptors were obtained from an adult man with Graves' ophthalmopathy.

This clonotype was found a few times. The CDR3 sequence: CASSEGRGGNTIYF. The CDR3 DNA reads TGTGCCAGCAGTGAAGGGAGAGGGGGAAACACCATATATTTT. This chain links TRBV2 with TRBJ1-3; D is undetermined. Germline V gives CDR1 SNHLY, CDR2 FYNNEI. Trimming took off 1 base at V and 4 bases at J, with 8 bases between the two ends. This CDR3 comprises 14 residues.

Only a few counts were recorded for this clonotype. This chain links TRBV30 with TRBJ1-1; no clear D gene. V was trimmed by 0 bases and J by 1 base, leaving 9 bases between them. The CDR3 covers 14 residues. Germline V CDR1 and CDR2: GTSNPN, SVGIG (reference sequence). CDR3 region: CAWSVRAANTEAFF. CDR3 bases: TGTGCCTGGAGTGTAAGGGCAGCGAACACTGAAGCTTTCTTT.

The V and J genes are TRBV29-1 and TRBJ1-3; the match to TRBD1 covers 8 bases. The CDR3 consists of 13 residues. Germline CDR1 and CDR2: SQVTM and ANQGSEA. The junction had 6 bases not matched to a gene; V was cut back by 8 bases and J by 3 bases. The CDR3 DNA follows: TGCAGCCTCCGGACAGGGTTTGGAAACACCATATATTTT. Translation: CSLRTGFGNTIYF. The whole variable domain, remainder taken from reference TRBV29-1 and TRBJ1-3, is SAVISQKPSRDICQRGTSLTIQCQVDSQVTMMFWYRQQPGQSLTLIATANQGSEATYESGFVIDKFPISRPNLTFSTLTVSNMSPEDSSIYLCSLRTGFGNTIYFGEGSWLTVV.

This clonotype has a single count. This CDR3 reads CASSSIPIMTENTGELFF. The DNA for the CDR3 is TGTGCCAGCAGCTCAATCCCCATAATGACAGAGAACACCGGGGAGCTGTTTTTT. The rearrangement uses TRBV7-9 and TRBJ2-2; D is perhaps TRBD1 (5 bases). Germline CDR1 reads SEHNR; CDR2 reads FQNEAQ (reference sequence). The CDR3 covers 18 residues. The V and J ends lost 4 bases and 1 base respectively, with 19 bases between them.

This chain joins TRBV7-2 and TRBJ1-4, with 12 bases that match TRBD1. The junction had 8 bases not matched to a gene; V was cut back by 5 bases and J by 1 base. CDR3 length equals 18 residues. CDR1 and CDR2 from the germline V gene are SGHTA and FQGNSA. The CDR3 reads CASSRGTGGLRTNEKLFF. The CDR3 bases are TGTGCCAGCAGCCGGGGGACAGGGGGCCTTAGAACTAATGAAAAACTGTTTTTT.

This clonotype was seen a handful of times. A read error is possible here, since a much larger clone lies one base away. CDR3 DNA: TGTGCCAGCAGTGAACCATGGGACCGGGGGGCCCAGTACTTC. Translating gives CASSEPWDRGAQYF. This sequence joins TRBV12-3 or TRBV12-4 and TRBJ2-5; 7 bases agree with TRBD2. The CDR3 is made up of 14 amino acids. J lost 9 bases, V lost 5 bases, and 12 bases had no gene match.

A note on this clonotype: A much larger clone is a single base away; this may be a read error. This chain joins TRBV7-2 and TRBJ2-7; weak D call: TRBD2 (6 bases). The CDR3 covers 14 residues. The V end lost 5 bases, the J end lost 4 bases, and 15 bases lay between the germline ends. Germline loops: CDR1 SGHTA, CDR2 FQGNSA. The CDR3 region is CASSPRGSAYEQYF. DNA for the CDR3: TGTGCCAGCAGCCCGCGGGGCTCGGCTTACGAGCAGTACTTC.

This clonotype has at least ten counts. This chain joins TRBV19 and TRBJ2-7, with D hard to call. V lost 5 bases and J 2 bases, leaving 10 bases between the germline ends. The V gene's germline CDR1 is LNHDA and CDR2 SQIVND (reference sequence). CDR3 length equals 13 residues. CDR3 sequence (DNA): TGTGCCAGTAGTCCCAGTGAAGCCTACGAGCAGTACTTC. Its translation: CASSPSEAYEQYF. The full variable domain, completed using reference TRBV19 and TRBJ2-7, is DGGITQSPKYLFRKEGQNVTLSCEQNLNHDAMYWYRQDPGQGLRLIYYSQIVNDFQKGDIAEGYSVSREKKESFPLTVTSAQKNPTAFYLCASSPSEAYEQYFGPGTRLTVT.

This chain joins TRBV29-1 and TRBJ1-1, with 7 bases fitting TRBD1. The V gene end was trimmed by 7 bases and the J gene end by 8 bases; junction bases not matched to a gene: 10. Germline loops: CDR1 SQVTM, CDR2 ANQGSEA. The CDR3 sequence is 12 residues long. CDR3 nucleotides: TGCAGCGCGGTCCGACAGGGACAGGAAGCTTTCTTT. Its protein product is CSAVRQGQEAFF.

A word on this clonotype: This may arise from a read error, as a much more abundant clone is one base away. This chain links TRBV3-1 with TRBJ2-7, with 8 nucleotides matching TRBD1. Looked up from germline, CDR1 is LGHDT and CDR2 is YNNKEL (reference sequence). The junction had 0 bases not matched to a gene; V was cut back by 2 bases and J by 6 bases. The CDR3 totals 12 residues. DNA for the CDR3: TGTGCCAGCAGCCAACAGGGGGCCGAGCAGTACTTC. Its translation is CASSQQGAEQYF.

To note about this clonotype: A read error may account for a junction end that differs from germline. The gene calls are TRBV6-6 and TRBJ1-2; 11 bases fit TRBD1. The CDR3 runs 15 residues. Germline V gives CDR1 MNHNY, CDR2 SVGAGI (reference sequence). The DNA of the CDR3 is TGTGCCATCAGTAACGCCGGGACAGGGGGAAGTGGCTACACCTTC. Its protein product is CAISNAGTGGSGYTF.

On this clonotype: At one of its ends the junction is not consistent with the germline gene, which may arise from a read error. The CDR3 reads CAISESMGKLLF. The CDR3 coding sequence is TGTGCCATCAGTGAGTCGATGGGGAAACTGCTTTTT. The genes are TRBV10-3 and TRBJ1-4; D ambiguous. Germline CDR1 reads ENHRY; CDR2 reads SYGVKD. This CDR3 has 12 amino acids.

The chain carries TRBV5-1 and TRBJ1-2; 8 bases map to TRBD1. The J segment lost 6 bases and the V segment lost 1 base, leaving 11 bases of the junction unmatched. Per germline, CDR1 SGHRS and CDR2 YFSETQ. The CDR3 loop spans 16 amino acids. The CDR3 spells CASSLSLTGQVDGYTF. The CDR3 DNA sequence: TGCGCCAGCAGCTTGTCGTTGACGGGACAGGTCGATGGCTACACCTTC.

This clonotype was found many times. The chain couples TRBV19 to TRBJ1-1; D is unclear. Per germline, CDR1 LNHDA and CDR2 SQIVND (reference sequence). V shed 3 bases and J shed 5 bases, with 10 bases lying between them. This CDR3 comprises 13 residues. CDR3 DNA sequence: TGTGCCAGTAGTATGAGGGTCGAAACTGAAGCTTTCTTT. Translation: CASSMRVETEAFF.

J is TRBJ2-7 and V is TRBV4-1, with 9 bases matching TRBD1. CDR1 is MGHRA, CDR2 YSYEKL, per germline. The CDR3 has 15 amino acids. The V and J ends lost 5 bases and 7 bases, in that order; junction bases with no gene match: 12. The CDR3 spells CASSIGSTGGFEQYF. The CDR3 DNA sequence: TGCGCCAGCAGCATAGGGTCGACAGGGGGGTTTGAGCAGTACTTC.

The gene calls are TRBV29-1 and TRBJ2-7, with D possibly being TRBD2 (7 bases). V shed 4 bases and J shed 5 bases, with 21 bases lying between them. Per the germline V gene, CDR1 is SQVTM and CDR2 is ANQGSEA. This CDR3 region has 15 residues. In DNA, the CDR3 is TGCAGCGTTGGAGGGGGAGGGGCCTTACGTGACGAGCAGTACTTC. Amino acid sequence: CSVGGGGALRDEQYF.

V and J are TRBV5-4 and TRBJ1-1, with a weak D call TRBD1 (6 bases). The CDR3 is 13 residues long. With 4 bases removed from V and 5 bases from J, the gap between germline ends came to 12 bases. The germline V gene encodes CDR1 SGHNT and CDR2 YYREEE (reference sequence). The CDR3 here is CASSKGGRTEAFF. CDR3 sequence (DNA): TGTGCCAGCAGCAAAGGGGGTCGGACTGAAGCTTTCTTT.

This clonotype was seen a handful of times. V gene TRBV5-1 combines with J gene TRBJ1-1; TRBD1 aligns across 8 bases. Germline CDR1 SGHRS, CDR2 YFSETQ. The CDR3 is 17 amino acids. V dropped 0 bases and J dropped 6; count of bases not matched to a gene: 13. CDR3 residues: CASSLGRTGSWTAEAFF. DNA of the CDR3: TGCGCCAGCAGCTTGGGTAGGACAGGGAGTTGGACCGCTGAAGCTTTCTTT.

Many counts were recorded for this clonotype. The rearrangement joins TRBV7-3 to TRBJ1-1; the D is unclear. Trimming removed 8 bases from V and 0 bases from J, with 10 bases in between. This CDR3 is built from 13 residues. Germline-derived CDR1 and CDR2 are SGHTA and FQGTGA. This chain's CDR3 is CASRGGLNTEAFF. Written as DNA, the CDR3 is TGTGCCAGCCGAGGCGGATTGAACACTGAAGCTTTCTTT.

Many counts were recorded for this clonotype. The V call is TRBV27, the J call TRBJ2-7; 7 bases fit TRBD2. Germline values: CDR1 MNHEY, CDR2 SMNVEV (reference sequence). The CDR3 spans 14 residues. After removal of 4 bases from V and 4 bases from J, the junction contained 7 bases not matched to a gene. The CDR3 sequence is CASSSRGLSYEQYF. The CDR3 DNA is TGTGCCAGCAGTTCCCGGGGACTATCATACGAGCAGTACTTC.

The rearrangement uses TRBV7-2 and TRBJ2-2; a possible D gene is TRBD1 (6 bases). Looked up from germline, CDR1 is SGHTA and CDR2 is FQGNSA. The CDR3 length is 13 residues. V lost 7 bases and J lost 4, with 10 bases in between. As DNA, the CDR3 is TGTGCCAGCAAATGGGGGCGCACCGGGGAGCTGTTTTTT. Protein sequence: CASKWGRTGELFF.

Many counts were recorded for this clonotype. This chain links TRBV14 with TRBJ2-5; D is possibly TRBD1 or TRBD2 (5 bases each). The V gene's germline CDR1 is SGHDN and CDR2 FVKESK. With 0 bases removed from V and 2 bases from J, the gap between germline ends came to 19 bases. The length of the CDR3 is 18 residues. The CDR3 coding sequence is TGTGCCAGCAGCCAAGATTACCAGGGACGGGTTAGGCAAGAGACCCAGTACTTC. Amino acid sequence: CASSQDYQGRVRQETQYF.

The genes are TRBV6-6 and TRBJ1-2; tentative D call: TRBD1 (5 bases). CDR1 and CDR2 (germline): MNHNY, SVGAGI (reference sequence). This CDR3 comprises 16 residues. With 0 bases removed from V and 6 bases from J, the gap between germline ends came to 17 bases. CDR3 protein: CASSYSRDSTPDGYTF. The CDR3 DNA sequence: TGTGCCAGCAGTTACTCTCGGGACTCAACCCCGGATGGCTACACCTTC.

This clonotype was observed a few times. The chain uses TRBV7-2 and TRBJ1-5, with D possibly TRBD1 on 6 matching bases. V dropped 11 bases and J dropped 1 base, with 15 bases sitting between them. CDR1 and CDR2 (germline): SGHTA, FQGNSA. The CDR3 is 14 residues long. CDR3 bases: TGTGCCTGGGGAGGGGGGGCCAGCAATCAGCCCCAGCATTTT. Protein sequence: CAWGGGASNQPQHF. The full variable domain, its missing parts supplied by reference TRBV7-2 and TRBJ1-5, is GAGVSQSPSNKVTEKGKDVELRCDPISGHTALYWYRQSLGQGLEFLIYFQGNSAPDKSGLPSDRFSAERTGGSVSTLTIQRTQQEDSAVYLCAWGGGASNQPQHFGDGTRLSIL.

This clonotype was picked up many times. The rearrangement joins TRBV5-6 to TRBJ2-5; D remains unclear. CDR3 length: 12 amino acids. Germline loops: CDR1 SGHDT, CDR2 YYEEEE. Trimming removed 5 bases at V and 1 base at J, with 6 bases between. The CDR3 reads CASRTCQETQYF. The CDR3 DNA is TGTGCCAGCAGGACTTGCCAAGAGACCCAGTACTTC. Supplemented by reference TRBV5-6 and TRBJ2-5, the full variable domain reads DAGVTQSPTHLIKTRGQQVTLRCSPKSGHDTVSWYQQALGQGPQFIFQYYEEEERQRGNFPDRFSGHQFPNYSSELNVNALLLGDSALYLCASRTCQETQYFGPGTRLLVL.

This clonotype has a count of ten or more. The V and J genes are TRBV9 and TRBJ2-5, with TRBD2 identical over 7 bases. After removal of 3 bases from V and 4 bases from J, the junction contained 15 bases not matched to a gene. Looked up from germline, CDR1 is SGDLS and CDR2 is YYNGEE. The CDR3 is 17 residues long. CDR3: CASSEGTGGLLRETQYF. The DNA for the CDR3 is TGTGCCAGCAGCGAGGGGACGGGAGGCCTCCTACGAGAGACCCAGTACTTC.

The chain is built from TRBV29-1 and TRBJ2-7, with D perhaps TRBD2 (6 bases). Trimming shortened V by 5 bases and J by 3 bases, and 11 bases separated the two germline ends. Germline V gene data show CDR1 as SQVTM and CDR2 as ANQGSEA. The CDR3 runs 12 residues. CDR3 in DNA: TGCAGCGTTACCGGGAGCTTCTACGAGCAGTACTTC. Its protein product is CSVTGSFYEQYF.

Only a few counts were recorded for this clonotype. An end of the junction differs from the germline gene, which may be a read error. The chain links TRBV7-2 to TRBJ2-2; D possibly corresponds to TRBD2 (5 bases). The CDR3 runs 15 residues. Germline V gene sequence: CDR1 SGHTA, CDR2 FQGNSA. In nucleotides, the CDR3 is TGCGCCAGCAGCCAAGGACTCAGGCCCACCGGGGAGCTGTTTTTT. It is translated as CASSQGLRPTGELFF.

The table lists this clonotype with many counts. V usage is TRBV29-1 and J usage is TRBJ2-2; no reliable D call. Germline CDR1 reads SQVTM; CDR2 reads ANQGSEA. This CDR3 contains 14 residues. The V end was cut by 4 bases, the J end by 3 bases, with 12 bases between. This CDR3 reads CSVAKERDTGELFF. CDR3 sequence (DNA): TGCAGCGTTGCAAAGGAAAGGGACACCGGGGAGCTGTTTTTT.